These 2 T cell receptor beta chains were sequenced from one sample in a study of T-cell reconstitution after alpha-beta-depleted transplantation in children. The authors prepared the TCRbeta library with unique molecular identifiers. TCRdb ran MiXCR on the PCR reads and lists one entry per CDR3 protein. Of about 980,000 distinct CDR3 sequences in the sample, about 30% were seen once. Sequences were derived from PBMCs, mostly from graft donor cells, sampled 360 days after TCRalphabeta/CD19-depleted stem cell transplant. The receptors were gathered from a boy under two years old who had a stem cell transplant for SCID, so the T cells may come from the graft donor.

This clonotype was observed a few times. The rearrangement uses TRBV20-1 and TRBJ2-1, with D tentatively TRBD2 (5 bases). The CDR3 contains 14 residues. Germline-derived CDR1 and CDR2 are DFQATT and SNEGSKA (reference sequence). Between the trimmed V and J ends, which lost 6 bases and 8 bases, there was a span of 20 bases. As DNA, the CDR3 is TGCAGTGCCCCTCGGGGTGCGTCCTGGGATGAGCAGTTCTTC. This gives the protein CSAPRGASWDEQFF.

This rearrangement joins TRBV13 to TRBJ1-4, with D hard to call. V gave up 5 bases and J gave up 5 bases, with 15 bases separating them. CDR1 PRHDT and CDR2 FYEKMQ come from the germline V gene (reference sequence). The CDR3 is made up of 15 amino acids. The CDR3 nucleotides are TGTGCCAGCAGCAGTCGGACGGACTCCAATGAAAAACTGTTTTTT. The encoded protein is CASSSRTDSNEKLFF.